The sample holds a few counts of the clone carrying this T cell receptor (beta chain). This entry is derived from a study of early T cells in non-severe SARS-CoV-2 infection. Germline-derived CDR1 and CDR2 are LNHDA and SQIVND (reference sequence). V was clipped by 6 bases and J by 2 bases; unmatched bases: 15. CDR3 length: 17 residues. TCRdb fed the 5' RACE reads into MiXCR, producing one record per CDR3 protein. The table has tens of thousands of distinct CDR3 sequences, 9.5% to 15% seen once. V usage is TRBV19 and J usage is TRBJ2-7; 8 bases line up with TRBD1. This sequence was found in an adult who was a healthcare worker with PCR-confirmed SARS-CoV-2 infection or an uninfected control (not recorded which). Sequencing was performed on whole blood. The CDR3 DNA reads TGTGCCAGTAGCCCAGGGTCCCGGGACAGGTCGACCTACGAGCAGTACTTC. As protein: CASSPGSRDRSTYEQYF. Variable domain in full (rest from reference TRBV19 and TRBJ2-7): DGGITQSPKYLFRKEGQNVTLSCEQNLNHDAMYWYRQDPGQGLRLIYYSQIVNDFQKGDIAEGYSVSREKKESFPLTVTSAQKNPTAFYLCASSPGSRDRSTYEQYFGPGTRLTVT.